This T cell receptor (beta chain) is from a study of shared clonotypes between healthy human individuals. Naive CD8 cells were CD45RO-negative, positively selected for CCR7, excluding terminally differentiated effector memory CD45RA+ cells. Germline loops: CDR1 PRHDT, CDR2 FYEKMQ (reference sequence). The V gene end was trimmed by 5 bases and the J gene end by 5 bases; junction bases not matched to a gene: 23. The CDR3 extends over 20 amino acids. Some clones are missing from TCRdb's copy, which holds only in-frame ones; the method was immunoSEQ multiplex PCR. The sample consists of around 600,000 clones, about 98% of them appearing once.

The sample comprised naive CD8+ T cells sorted from blood. This TCR was recovered from a man younger than 40 in good health. This sequence joins TRBV13 and TRBJ2-3; the match to TRBD2 covers 9 bases. The chain's CDR3 is CASSQIPGSEGGRALDTQYF. In DNA form, the CDR3 reads TGTGCCAGCAGCCAAATTCCAGGGTCAGAGGGCGGGAGGGCCTTAGATACGCAGTATTTT.